The following is a TCR beta chain sequence with its context. What it binds is not known. This record belongs to a study of OX40 agonist ivuxolimab in advanced cancers. Study information: A diagnosis of hepatocellular carcinoma, melanoma, renal cell or head and neck cancer was present in dose-escalation patients. General study findings and limits: Doses of 0.1 to 3.0 mg/kg were accompanied by clonal expansion of CD4+ and CD8+ blood T cells by week 6.

Autoimmune disease history or systemic immunosuppression barred patients. Collection of blood occurred at baseline, at cycle 4 day 1, and at cycle 7 day 1. Sequencing was performed with immunoSEQ multiplex PCR; in TCRdb, only in-frame clones are kept and a portion is missing. There are 43,000 or so clones in the sample; 70% to 90% occur only once, and approximately 10% lies in the top ten. The sequencing used CD4+ or CD8+ T cells sorted from blood, collected in a trial of the OX40 agonist ivuxolimab. The clonotype originates from an adult with an advanced solid tumor such as melanoma, head and neck, liver or kidney cancer.

CDR3 sequence reads: CASSLGRGGVYNEQFF. For the CDR3, the DNA is TGTGCCAGCAGCTTAGGGCGCGGGGGGGTTTACAATGAGCAGTTCTTC. The genes are TRBV11-2 and TRBJ2-1; 9 bases map to TRBD2. Trimming at V came to 1 base and at J to 4 bases, leaving 5 bases not matched to a gene. Germline V gene sequence: CDR1 SGHAT, CDR2 FQNNGV. The CDR3 loop spans 16 amino acids. The full variable domain, in which reference TRBV11-2 and TRBJ2-1 provide the parts outside the CDR3, is EAGVAQSPRYKIIEKRQSVAFWCNPISGHATLYWYQQILGQGPKLLIQFQNNGVVDDSQLPKDRFSAERLKGVDSTLKIQPAKLEDSAVYLCASSLGRGGVYNEQFFGPGTRLTVL.